What follows are 19 T cell receptor beta chains derived from one specimen sequenced in a study of T cells in Graves' hyperthyroidism and ophthalmopathy. Using RNA transcripts as the source, TCR beta CDR3 regions were amplified. When the TCR CDR3 underwent first-round RT-PCR, the HTBI primer set was used. TCRdb passed the multiplex PCR reads through MiXCR, listing each CDR3 protein once. Here the sample spans 50,000 to 55,000 distinct CDR3 sequences, roughly 50% being singletons. The sequenced sample consisted of blood. These receptors originate from a woman between 50 and 59 years old with Graves' ophthalmopathy.

The sample holds many counts of this clonotype. This sequence joins TRBV7-6 and TRBJ2-5; D call uncertain. Per the germline V gene, CDR1 is SGHVS and CDR2 is FNYEAQ. Trimming shortened V by 4 bases and J by 2 bases, and 11 bases separated the two germline ends. The CDR3 covers 14 residues. The CDR3 bases are TGTGCCAGCAGCTCCCGGGCCATTCAAGAGACCCAGTACTTC. Its protein is CASSSRAIQETQYF.

This clonotype has a count of ten or more. V usage is TRBV5-1 and J usage is TRBJ2-3, with D hard to call. V was trimmed by 4 bases and J by 0 bases, leaving 9 bases between them. The CDR3 spans 14 residues. Germline values: CDR1 SGHRS, CDR2 YFSETQ. The CDR3 region is CASSDGPSTDTQYF. Written as DNA, the CDR3 is TGCGCCAGCAGCGACGGACCTAGCACAGATACGCAGTATTTT.

The CDR3 region has the DNA TGCGCCAGCAGTTCCGGGGGGAGCTCCTACAATGAGCAGTTCTTC. Amino acids: CASSSGGSSYNEQFF. V usage is TRBV5-1 and J usage is TRBJ2-1; 7 bases align to TRBD2. CDR3 length equals 15 residues. CDR1 is SGHRS, CDR2 YFSETQ, per germline. V dropped 5 bases and J dropped 0; count of bases not matched to a gene: 5. Variable domain in full (rest from reference TRBV5-1 and TRBJ2-1): KAGVTQTPRYLIKTRGQQVTLSCSPISGHRSVSWYQQTPGQGLQFLFEYFSETQRNKGNFPGRFSGRQFSNSRSEMNVSTLELGDSALYLCASSSGGSSYNEQFFGPGTRLTVL.

This clonotype was counted a few times. This rearrangement joins TRBV5-1 to TRBJ2-2, with 9 bases fitting TRBD1. CDR3 size: 15 residues. Per the germline V gene, CDR1 is SGHRS and CDR2 is YFSETQ. The V segment lost 4 bases and the J segment 9 bases; nucleotides outside the gene matches: 10. CDR3 residues: CASSDPGQGVRELFF. CDR3 DNA: TGCGCCAGCAGCGACCCGGGACAGGGTGTTCGGGAGCTGTTTTTT. The complete variable domain, with remaining parts taken from reference TRBV5-1 and TRBJ2-2, reads KAGVTQTPRYLIKTRGQQVTLSCSPISGHRSVSWYQQTPGQGLQFLFEYFSETQRNKGNFPGRFSGRQFSNSRSEMNVSTLELGDSALYLCASSDPGQGVRELFFGEGSRLTVL.

This clonotype was recorded many times. This chain links TRBV19 with TRBJ1-1; D remains unclear. Trimming removed 5 bases at V and 4 bases at J, with 8 bases between. The CDR3 length is 12 residues. Germline values: CDR1 LNHDA, CDR2 SQIVND (reference sequence). The CDR3: CASSALGTEAFF. The CDR3 coding sequence is TGTGCCAGTAGTGCCCTCGGCACTGAAGCTTTCTTT.

The chain joins TRBV3-1 to TRBJ1-2; 7 positions match TRBD1. This CDR3 is built from 16 residues. Germline CDR1 LGHDT, CDR2 YNNKEL (reference sequence). The V segment lost 0 bases and the J segment 6 bases; nucleotides outside the gene matches: 10. CDR3 in amino acids: CASSQEGTVGRHGYTF. The CDR3 coding sequence is TGTGCCAGCAGCCAAGAGGGGACAGTAGGGCGACATGGCTACACCTTC.

As to this clonotype: The junction shows a germline mismatch at one end, possibly a read error. The V gene is TRBV7-2, the J gene TRBJ1-5, with a possible D match to TRBD1 (5 bases). Per germline, CDR1 SGHTA and CDR2 FQGNSA. The CDR3 runs 13 residues. Here the CDR3 DNA reads TGCGCCAGCAGCCTTACAGGATATCAGCCCCAGCATTTT. It is translated as CASSLTGYQPQHF.

This clonotype was found a few times. The V gene is TRBV18, the J gene TRBJ2-1, with a possible D match to TRBD2 (5 bases). The CDR3 has 13 residues. The V end lost 6 bases, the J end lost 10 bases, and 16 bases lay between the germline ends. The germline V gene encodes CDR1 KGHSH and CDR2 LQKENI. The CDR3 nucleotides are TGTGCCAGCTCCCCCGACCGGGGTCGCGAGCAGTTCTTC. Its translation is CASSPDRGREQFF. Drawing the rest from reference TRBV18 and TRBJ2-1, the complete variable domain is NAGVMQNPRHLVRRRGQEARLRCSPMKGHSHVYWYRQLPEEGLKFMVYLQKENIIDESGMPKERFSAEFPKEGPSILRIQQVVRGDSAAYFCASSPDRGREQFFGPGTRLTVL.

DNA of the CDR3: TGTGCCAGTAGTATAGGGGAATCCTCACCCCTCCACTTT. It is translated as CASSIGESSPLHF. V gene TRBV19 combines with J gene TRBJ1-6, with no clear D. Per germline, CDR1 LNHDA and CDR2 SQIVND (reference sequence). V was pared by 1 base and J by 10 bases, with 8 bases between. The CDR3 is 13 amino acids.

In this sample, this clonotype turned up many times. The gene calls are TRBV24-1 and TRBJ2-7, with 9 bases lining up with TRBD1. The CDR3 has 14 residues. V was clipped by 7 bases and J by 7 bases; unmatched bases: 10. The V gene's germline CDR1 is KGHDR and CDR2 SFDVKD. CDR3 loop: CATRAGTGLSEQYF. The CDR3 DNA sequence: TGTGCCACCAGGGCCGGGACAGGGTTGTCTGAGCAGTACTTC.

The gene calls are TRBV20-1 and TRBJ2-5; the match to TRBD2 covers 10 bases. The CDR3 length is 14 residues. Germline values: CDR1 DFQATT, CDR2 SNEGSKA (reference sequence). The CDR3 spells CSTRTAGGQETQYF. The CDR3 bases are TGCAGCACTAGGACAGCGGGGGGGCAAGAGACCCAGTACTTC.

This clonotype showed up many times. The chain combines TRBV6-4 with TRBJ2-1; D may be TRBD1 (5 bases). Trimming took 5 bases from V and 2 from J, leaving 10 bases between them. The CDR3 loop spans 14 amino acids. Germline CDR1 and CDR2: MRHNA and SNTAGT. The CDR3 nucleotides are TGTGCCAGCAGTTTCGGACACCCCTACAATGAGCAGTTCTTC. Translation gives CASSFGHPYNEQFF.

This clonotype is termed medium-sized. The chain uses TRBV29-1 and TRBJ1-1, with a tentative D call TRBD1 (5 bases). Germline loops: CDR1 SQVTM, CDR2 ANQGSEA. The germline V and J ends were trimmed by 2 bases and 0 bases, with 7 bases remaining between them. There are 13 residues in the CDR3. CDR3 sequence (DNA): TGCAGCGTTGAAAGACAGCTGAACACTGAAGCTTTCTTT. This codes for CSVERQLNTEAFF. Drawing the rest from reference TRBV29-1 and TRBJ1-1, the complete variable domain is SAVISQKPSRDICQRGTSLTIQCQVDSQVTMMFWYRQQPGQSLTLIATANQGSEATYESGFVIDKFPISRPNLTFSTLTVSNMSPEDSSIYLCSVERQLNTEAFFGQGTRLTVV.

The chain employs TRBV12-3 or TRBV12-4 and TRBJ1-3, with D unresolved. V was clipped by 11 bases and J by 3 bases, with 17 bases between them. The CDR3 is made up of 14 amino acids. The CDR3: CASNEAGGGNTIYF. Written as DNA, the CDR3 is TGTGCCTCCAACGAGGCGGGTGGTGGAAACACCATATATTTT.

With regard to this clonotype: Because it lacks the conserved phenylalanine or tryptophan at the end, this CDR3 is likely a read error. It is unclear where the CDR3 begins or ends on the DNA, so no DNA is shown, and the CDR3 is as TCRdb lists it. The CDR3 sequence is CASSLESGAGNTTYL. V usage is TRBV11-1 and J usage is TRBJ1-3. 15 amino acids form the CDR3, both terminal residues included. CDR1 is SGHAT, CDR2 FQDESV, per germline (reference sequence).

This rearrangement joins TRBV20-1 to TRBJ2-1; 8 bases match TRBD2. The J segment lost 4 bases and the V segment lost 6 bases, leaving 8 bases of the junction unmatched. CDR1 and CDR2 from the germline V gene are DFQATT and SNEGSKA (reference sequence). The CDR3 has 14 amino acids. CDR3 bases: TGCAGTGCCGTGACTAGCGCGGGTTACAATGAGCAGTTCTTC. Translated: CSAVTSAGYNEQFF.

Ten or more counts support this clonotype. The V call is TRBV14, the J call TRBJ1-4; D call uncertain. With 2 bases removed from V and 3 bases from J, the gap between germline ends came to 4 bases. Germline V CDR1 and CDR2: SGHDN, FVKESK. The CDR3 contains 13 residues. In DNA form, the CDR3 reads TGTGCCAGCAGCCAAACAGCTAATGAAAAACTGTTTTTT. The encoded protein is CASSQTANEKLFF.

This clonotype was counted ten times or more. The rearrangement links TRBV5-6 to TRBJ1-2, with D unresolved. The CDR3 length is 14 residues. V was cut by 0 bases and J by 1 base, with 7 bases left in between. Germline CDR1 is SGHDT and CDR2 is YYEEEE. The CDR3 region has the DNA TGTGCCAGCAGCTTGGATAGCCTTAACTATGGCTACACCTTC. It specifies CASSLDSLNYGYTF.

Many counts were recorded for this clonotype. This chain connects TRBV7-6 to TRBJ2-5; D gene ambiguous. Trimming cost V 2 bases and J 2 bases, with 15 bases left between them. The CDR3 consists of 16 residues. Germline CDR1 is SGHVS and CDR2 is FNYEAQ. CDR3 sequence: CASSLREVGSQETQYF. Written as DNA, the CDR3 is TGTGCCAGCAGCTTACGTGAGGTGGGGTCACAAGAGACCCAGTACTTC. Complete variable domain (other parts from reference TRBV7-6 and TRBJ2-5): GAGVSQSPRYKVTKRGQDVALRCDPISGHVSLYWYRQALGQGPEFLTYFNYEAQQDKSGLPNDRFSAERPEGSISTLTIQRTEQRDSAMYRCASSLREVGSQETQYFGPGTRLLVL.